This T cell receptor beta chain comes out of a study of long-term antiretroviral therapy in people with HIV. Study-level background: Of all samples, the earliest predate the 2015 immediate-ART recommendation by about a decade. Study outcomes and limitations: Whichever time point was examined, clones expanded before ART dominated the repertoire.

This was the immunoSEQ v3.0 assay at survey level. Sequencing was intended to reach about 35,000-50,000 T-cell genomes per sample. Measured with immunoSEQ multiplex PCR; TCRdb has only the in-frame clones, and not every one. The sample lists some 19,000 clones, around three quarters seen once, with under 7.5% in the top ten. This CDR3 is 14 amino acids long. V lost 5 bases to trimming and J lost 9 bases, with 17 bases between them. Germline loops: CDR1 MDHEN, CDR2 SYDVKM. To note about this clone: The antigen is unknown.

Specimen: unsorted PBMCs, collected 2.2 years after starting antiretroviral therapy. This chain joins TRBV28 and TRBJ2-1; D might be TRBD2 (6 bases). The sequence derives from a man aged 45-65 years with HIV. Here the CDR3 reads CASSPPGLWGEQFF. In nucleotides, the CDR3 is TGTGCCAGCAGTCCCCCGGGACTTTGGGGTGAGCAGTTCTTC.